One and the same sample provided the 31 T cell receptor beta chains below, sequenced in a study of T cells after yellow fever vaccination. TCRdb fed the 5' RACE reads into MiXCR, producing one record per CDR3 protein. The sample has a few hundred thousand distinct CDR3 sequences, 7.5% to 9% seen once. Here the sequenced sample was CD4+ T cells sorted from PBMCs, taken 5 days after the yellow fever booster vaccination. These receptors were obtained from a man between 18 and 35 years old who received the YFV17D yellow fever vaccine.

This clonotype was seen a few times. The V call is TRBV7-2, the J call TRBJ1-1; the D is unclear. The CDR3 runs to 13 residues. The germline V and J ends were trimmed by 5 bases and 4 bases, with 11 bases remaining between them. Germline CDR1 is SGHTA and CDR2 is FQGNSA. The CDR3 reads CASSARERTEAFF. The CDR3 DNA reads TGTGCCAGCAGCGCGCGGGAGCGCACTGAAGCTTTCTTT. Using reference TRBV7-2 and TRBJ1-1 for the parts outside the CDR3, the full variable domain is GAGVSQSPSNKVTEKGKDVELRCDPISGHTALYWYRQSLGQGLEFLIYFQGNSAPDKSGLPSDRFSAERTGGSVSTLTIQRTQQEDSAVYLCASSARERTEAFFGQGTRLTVV.

This clonotype has just a few counts. The rearrangement links TRBV5-1 to TRBJ2-2; 8 nucleotides agree with TRBD1. The CDR3 is 19 residues long. The junction had 10 bases not matched to a gene; V was cut back by 0 bases and J by 0 bases. In germline, CDR1 is SGHRS, CDR2 YFSETQ. The CDR3 loop is CASSLVPGGRFANTGELFF. The CDR3 region has the DNA TGCGCCAGCAGCTTGGTTCCAGGGGGCAGATTCGCGAACACCGGGGAGCTGTTTTTT. The complete variable domain, with remaining parts taken from reference TRBV5-1 and TRBJ2-2, reads KAGVTQTPRYLIKTRGQQVTLSCSPISGHRSVSWYQQTPGQGLQFLFEYFSETQRNKGNFPGRFSGRQFSNSRSEMNVSTLELGDSALYLCASSLVPGGRFANTGELFFGEGSRLTVL.

This CDR3 is CASSQALQYQETQYF. As DNA, the CDR3 is TGTGCCAGCAGCCAAGCTTTGCAGTACCAAGAGACCCAGTACTTC. The J gene is TRBJ2-5, the V gene TRBV3-1; no firm D call. Germline CDR1 is LGHDT and CDR2 is YNNKEL (reference sequence). This CDR3 comprises 15 residues. Trimming cost V 1 base and J 0 bases, with 9 bases left between them.

This clonotype was counted between two and nine times. This sequence joins TRBV20-1 and TRBJ2-7; the D is unclear. Germline loops: CDR1 DFQATT, CDR2 SNEGSKA (reference sequence). The CDR3 runs 14 residues. The V and J ends lost 0 bases and 0 bases respectively, with 9 bases between them. DNA of the CDR3: TGCAGTGCTAGAGATGGGCAGATCTCCTACGAGCAGTACTTC. It translates to CSARDGQISYEQYF.

In its sample, this clonotype was seen many times. This sequence joins TRBV4-3 and TRBJ2-2, with D hard to call. V was trimmed by 7 bases and J by 0 bases, leaving 12 bases between them. The CDR3 is made up of 15 amino acids. From germline, CDR1 is LGHNA and CDR2 YSLEER. CDR3 bases: TGCGCCAGCACGGTGGCCGCGGCGAACACCGGGGAGCTGTTTTTT. Its translation: CASTVAAANTGELFF.

V is TRBV5-1 and J is TRBJ1-2; D uncertain. The germline V and J ends were trimmed by 0 bases and 4 bases, with 13 bases remaining between them. Germline V CDR1 and CDR2: SGHRS, YFSETQ. This CDR3 is 15 amino acids long. As DNA, the CDR3 is TGCGCCAGCAGCTTGGGGGCCGGGGTCGGCTATGGCTACACCTTC. The encoded protein is CASSLGAGVGYGYTF.

This clonotype came up a few times. The V and J genes are TRBV15 and TRBJ2-5; 8 positions agree with TRBD1. This CDR3 has 14 amino acids. The J segment lost 7 bases and the V segment lost 8 bases, leaving 12 bases of the junction unmatched. Germline V gives CDR1 LNHNV, CDR2 YYDKDF (reference sequence). CDR3 residues: CATLNPTGTGTQYF. DNA for the CDR3: TGTGCCACCCTAAACCCGACAGGGACAGGGACCCAGTACTTC. Based on the CDR3 plus reference TRBV15 and TRBJ2-5, the full variable domain is DAMVIQNPRYQVTQFGKPVTLSCSQTLNHNVMYWYQQKSSQAPKLLFHYYDKDFNNEADTPDNFQSRRPNTSFCFLDIRSPGLGDTAMYLCATLNPTGTGTQYFGPGTRLLVL.

The genes are TRBV12-3 or TRBV12-4 and TRBJ2-1, with no clear D. The V end was cut by 5 bases, the J end by 5 bases, with 16 bases between. The CDR3 loop spans 15 amino acids. The DNA for the CDR3 is TGTGCCAGCAGTCGAATAGGTGGCAGAGACAATGAGCAGTTCTTC. This translates into CASSRIGGRDNEQFF.

This chain connects TRBV5-5 to TRBJ1-5; TRBD1 aligns across 10 bases. V shed 4 bases and J 5 bases; nucleotides not matched to a gene: 3. This CDR3 comprises 14 residues. The V gene's germline CDR1 is SGHKS and CDR2 YYEKEE (reference sequence). DNA of the CDR3: TGTGCCAGCAGCCAGACAGGGGGCTATCAGCCCCAGCATTTT. It specifies CASSQTGGYQPQHF.

The table lists this clonotype with many counts. The chain has TRBV7-2 and TRBJ2-1; D possibly corresponds to TRBD1 (5 bases). CDR1 and CDR2 (germline): SGHTA, FQGNSA. Trimming took 2 bases from V and 11 from J, leaving 10 bases between them. The length of the CDR3 is 12 residues. In DNA form, the CDR3 reads TGTGCCAGCAGCTTATCCAGGGTGAAGCAGTTCTTC. Its translation: CASSLSRVKQFF.

This clonotype was counted between two and nine times. The CDR3, as DNA: TGTGCCACCTTTCGACAGCGGGAACCATATCAGCCCCAGCATTTT. It specifies CATFRQREPYQPQHF. V usage is TRBV28 and J usage is TRBJ1-5; TRBD1 is a possible D gene (5 bases). Germline V CDR1 and CDR2: MDHEN, SYDVKM. The V and J ends lost 10 bases and 5 bases respectively, with 21 bases between them. There are 15 residues in the CDR3.

This clonotype has only a few counts. V usage is TRBV20-1 and J usage is TRBJ2-6; the D gene is possibly TRBD1 (5 bases). With 0 bases removed from V and 0 bases from J, the gap between germline ends came to 12 bases. Germline V gene lookup returns CDR1 DFQATT and CDR2 SNEGSKA (reference sequence). The CDR3 is made up of 17 amino acids. Written as DNA, the CDR3 is TGCAGTGCTAGAGAGGCAGGGCTCAGCTCTGGGGCCAACGTCCTGACTTTC. Encoded protein: CSAREAGLSSGANVLTF.

J is TRBJ1-2 and V is TRBV12-3 or TRBV12-4; D gene uncertain. Trimming removed 3 bases from V and 7 bases from J, with 12 bases in between. The CDR3 spans 13 residues. The CDR3 loop is CASSFSQSAGYTF. CDR3 sequence (DNA): TGTGCCAGCAGTTTTTCACAGTCGGCTGGCTACACCTTC.

The chain carries TRBV6-1 and TRBJ2-3; TRBD2 agrees at 7 bases. The germline V gene has CDR1 MNHNS and CDR2 SASEGT. This CDR3 has 12 amino acids. V shed 7 bases and J 4 bases; nucleotides not matched to a gene: 2. DNA of the CDR3: TGTGCCAGCATTGCGGGGGCAGATACGCAGTATTTT. It encodes CASIAGADTQYF.

This clonotype was recorded at least ten times. The chain combines TRBV7-2 with TRBJ2-3; D ambiguous. V was cut by 5 bases and J by 1 base, with 10 bases left in between. Germline loops: CDR1 SGHTA, CDR2 FQGNSA. The CDR3 runs to 14 residues. CDR3 amino acids: CASSVDGGTDTQYF. For the CDR3, the DNA is TGTGCCAGCAGCGTGGATGGCGGCACAGATACGCAGTATTTT.

This clonotype came up many times. V usage is TRBV12-3 or TRBV12-4 and J usage is TRBJ2-1, with 12 bases aligning to TRBD2. J gave up 9 bases and V 6 bases, and 9 bases lay outside the gene matches. This CDR3 has 15 residues. The CDR3: CASSPGLAGGREQFF. The CDR3, as DNA: TGTGCCAGCAGCCCTGGTCTAGCGGGGGGGCGTGAGCAGTTCTTC.

This clonotype was counted many times. The V gene is TRBV2, the J gene TRBJ1-6; 9 bases line up with TRBD1. Germline V CDR1 and CDR2: SNHLY, FYNNEI. The CDR3 extends over 14 amino acids. V shed 8 bases and J 11 bases; nucleotides not matched to a gene: 10. The CDR3 here is CASRGQGGRTPLHF. The CDR3 coding sequence is TGTGCCAGCCGGGGACAGGGTGGGAGAACACCCCTCCACTTT.

This clonotype came up many times. The V and J genes are TRBV10-3 and TRBJ2-3, with a weak D call TRBD2 (5 bases). CDR3 length equals 13 residues. From germline, CDR1 is ENHRY and CDR2 SYGVKD. The germline V and J ends were trimmed by 0 bases and 4 bases, with 5 bases remaining between them. CDR3 loop: CAISESGADTQYF. Written as DNA, the CDR3 is TGTGCCATCAGTGAGTCGGGAGCAGATACGCAGTATTTT.

This chain links TRBV29-1 with TRBJ1-1; 7 bases agree with TRBD1. V was clipped by 7 bases and J by 7 bases; unmatched bases: 3. In germline, CDR1 is SQVTM, CDR2 ANQGSEA. The CDR3 has 10 amino acids. CDR3 coding DNA: TGCAGCGGGGGGGACAGTGAAGCTTTCTTT. This codes for CSGGDSEAFF.

This chain joins TRBV20-1 and TRBJ2-7; D is perhaps TRBD1 or TRBD2 (6 bases each). Per germline, CDR1 DFQATT and CDR2 SNEGSKA (reference sequence). The ends were cut back, 0 bases at V and 2 bases at J, with 11 bases in the middle. The CDR3 length is 14 residues. In DNA, the CDR3 is TGCAGTGCTAGAGATCCGGGGGCAACCTACGAGCAGTACTTC. Translated, it gives CSARDPGATYEQYF.

The chain carries TRBV28 and TRBJ2-5; D possibly uses TRBD1 or TRBD2 (5 bases each). V dropped 7 bases and J dropped 7 bases, with 13 bases sitting between them. The CDR3 totals 12 residues. In germline, CDR1 is MDHEN, CDR2 SYDVKM. As DNA, the CDR3 is TGTGCCAGCATAGGGACCGCAGGGACCCAGTACTTC. Translated: CASIGTAGTQYF.

This clonotype was recorded a few times. Here the CDR3 DNA reads TGTGCCAGCAGTTCGCCCCCGAATTCACCCCTCCACTTT. The encoded protein is CASSSPPNSPLHF. The chain recombines TRBV27 with TRBJ1-6, with D hard to call. The CDR3 contains 13 residues. Germline V gene sequence: CDR1 MNHEY, CDR2 SMNVEV (reference sequence). Trimming left V 4 bases short and J 7 bases short, with 8 bases between.

This clonotype was seen ten or more times. CDR3 coding DNA: TGTGCCAGCACTCAATACGTACGGTCTCAAGTGAATGAGCAGTTCTTC. This translates into CASTQYVRSQVNEQFF. The chain couples TRBV18 to TRBJ2-1; no definite D call. Germline V lookup: CDR1 KGHSH, CDR2 LQKENI. Trimming cost V 8 bases and J 7 bases, with 24 bases left between them. The CDR3 runs 16 residues.

This clonotype was detected many times. The chain is built from TRBV7-2 and TRBJ2-7; D is ambiguous. The CDR3 runs 14 residues. In germline, CDR1 is SGHTA, CDR2 FQGNSA. Trimming took off 1 base at V and 4 bases at J, with 11 bases between the two ends. In DNA form, the CDR3 reads TGTGCCAGCAGCTTAGGGGGTATTCGGTACGAGCAGTACTTC. It yields the protein CASSLGGIRYEQYF.

In this sample, this clonotype turned up a few times. The rearrangement joins TRBV7-6 to TRBJ1-1; no firm D call. Germline V CDR1 and CDR2: SGHVS, FNYEAQ. The V and J ends lost 5 bases and 3 bases respectively, with 16 bases between them. This CDR3 is 15 amino acids long. CDR3 in amino acids: CASSPGRTGDTEAFF. DNA for the CDR3: TGTGCCAGCAGCCCCGGGAGGACTGGGGACACTGAAGCTTTCTTT.

This clonotype was picked up many times. The J gene is TRBJ2-3, the V gene TRBV7-2, with 11 bases matching TRBD2. V gave up 6 bases and J gave up 1 base; unmatched junction bases: 3. Germline assignment: CDR1 SGHTA and CDR2 FQGNSA. The CDR3 consists of 15 residues. CDR3 in amino acids: CASRKLAGGTDTQYF. The CDR3 DNA reads as TGTGCCAGCAGGAAACTAGCGGGGGGCACAGATACGCAGTATTTT.

There are many counts of this clonotype. The chain links TRBV5-1 to TRBJ2-5; tentatively, D is TRBD1 or TRBD2 (5 bases each). Germline V lookup: CDR1 SGHRS, CDR2 YFSETQ. V dropped 4 bases and J dropped 4 bases, with 17 bases sitting between them. The CDR3 sequence is 15 residues long. In DNA, the CDR3 is TGCGCCAGCAGCGACCCTGAGGGGTCGGGAGAGACCCAGTACTTC. Protein sequence: CASSDPEGSGETQYF.

The CDR3 spells CASSLVGQLQETQYF. CDR3 DNA sequence: TGTGCCAGCAGCTTAGTGGGACAGCTCCAAGAGACCCAGTACTTC. The J gene is TRBJ2-5, the V gene TRBV7-2; 7 bases match TRBD1. This CDR3 comprises 15 residues. Losses at the gene ends were 1 base for V and 1 base for J; bases not matched to a gene: 3. The V gene's germline CDR1 is SGHTA and CDR2 FQGNSA.

V usage is TRBV5-4 and J usage is TRBJ2-1; D might be TRBD2 (5 bases). Germline values: CDR1 SGHNT, CDR2 YYREEE (reference sequence). The length of the CDR3 is 15 residues. V was cut by 5 bases and J by 0 bases, with 12 bases left in between. Here the CDR3 DNA reads TGTGCCAGCAGTTCAATGGGGAGCTCCTACAATGAGCAGTTCTTC. This translates into CASSSMGSSYNEQFF.

This clonotype was observed at least ten times. V and J are TRBV12-3 or TRBV12-4 and TRBJ2-2; D remains ambiguous. Trimming stripped 5 bases from V and 4 bases from J, with 5 bases between. CDR3 length: 12 residues. Written as DNA, the CDR3 is TGTGCCAGCAGTCGTATCACCGGGGAGCTGTTTTTT. Translated: CASSRITGELFF.

The rearrangement joins TRBV20-1 to TRBJ1-6; D is unresolved. The V gene lost 3 bases and the J gene lost 15 bases, with 18 bases spanning the gap. CDR1 and CDR2 (germline): DFQATT, SNEGSKA (reference sequence). The CDR3 loop spans 13 amino acids. CDR3 coding DNA: TGCAGTGCTAGCGGCGGACCGGGTAATCTCCTCCACTTT. Encoded protein: CSASGGPGNLLHF.